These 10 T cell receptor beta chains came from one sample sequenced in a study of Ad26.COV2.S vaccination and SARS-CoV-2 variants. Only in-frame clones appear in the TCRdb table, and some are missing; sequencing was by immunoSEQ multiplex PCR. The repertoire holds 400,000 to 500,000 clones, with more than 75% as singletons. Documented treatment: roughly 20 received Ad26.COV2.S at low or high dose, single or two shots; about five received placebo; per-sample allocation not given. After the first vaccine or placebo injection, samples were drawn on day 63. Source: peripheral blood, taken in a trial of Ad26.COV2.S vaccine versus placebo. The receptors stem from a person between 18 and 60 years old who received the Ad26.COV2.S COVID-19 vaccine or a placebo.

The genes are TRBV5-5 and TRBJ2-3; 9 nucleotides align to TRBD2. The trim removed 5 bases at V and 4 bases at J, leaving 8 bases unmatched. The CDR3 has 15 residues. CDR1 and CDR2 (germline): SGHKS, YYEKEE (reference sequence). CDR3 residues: CASRPTSGAPDTQYF. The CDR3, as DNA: TGTGCCAGCAGACCGACTAGCGGAGCCCCAGATACGCAGTATTTT. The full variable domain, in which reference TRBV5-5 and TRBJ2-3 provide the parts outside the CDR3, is DAGVTQSPTHLIKTRGQQVTLRCSPISGHKSVSWYQQVLGQGPQFIFQYYEKEERGRGNFPDRFSARQFPNYSSELNVNALLLGDSALYLCASRPTSGAPDTQYFGPGTRLTVL.

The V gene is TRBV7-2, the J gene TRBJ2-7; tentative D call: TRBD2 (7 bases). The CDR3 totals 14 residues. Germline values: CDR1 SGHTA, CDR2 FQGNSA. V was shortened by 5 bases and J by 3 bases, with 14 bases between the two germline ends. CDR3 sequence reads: CASSPAGAIYEQYF. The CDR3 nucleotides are TGTGCCAGCAGCCCGGCGGGGGCGATCTACGAGCAGTACTTC.

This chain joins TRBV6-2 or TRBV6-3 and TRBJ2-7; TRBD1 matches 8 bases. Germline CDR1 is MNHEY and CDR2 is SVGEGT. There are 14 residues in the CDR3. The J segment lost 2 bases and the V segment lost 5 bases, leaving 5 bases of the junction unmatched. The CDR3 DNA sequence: TGTGCCAGCAGTGAGACAGGGGAAACCTACGAGCAGTACTTC. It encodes CASSETGETYEQYF.

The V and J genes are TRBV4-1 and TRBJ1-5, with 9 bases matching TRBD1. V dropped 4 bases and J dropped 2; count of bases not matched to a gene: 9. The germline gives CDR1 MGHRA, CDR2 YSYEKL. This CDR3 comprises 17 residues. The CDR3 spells CASSLEDRGGGNQPQHF. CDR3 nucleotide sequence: TGCGCCAGCAGCCTAGAGGACAGGGGAGGGGGCAATCAGCCCCAGCATTTT.

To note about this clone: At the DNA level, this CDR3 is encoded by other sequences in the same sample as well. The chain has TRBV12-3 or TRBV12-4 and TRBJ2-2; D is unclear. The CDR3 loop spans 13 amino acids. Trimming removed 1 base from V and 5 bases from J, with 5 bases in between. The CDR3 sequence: CASSLGGTGELFF. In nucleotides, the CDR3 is TGTGCCAGCAGTTTAGGGGGAACCGGGGAGCTGTTTTTT.

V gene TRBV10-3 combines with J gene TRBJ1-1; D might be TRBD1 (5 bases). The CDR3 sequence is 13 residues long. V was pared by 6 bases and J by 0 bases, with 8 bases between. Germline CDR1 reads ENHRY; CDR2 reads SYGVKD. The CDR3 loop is CAIRARVNTEAFF. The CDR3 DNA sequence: TGTGCCATCAGGGCCAGGGTGAACACTGAAGCTTTCTTT.

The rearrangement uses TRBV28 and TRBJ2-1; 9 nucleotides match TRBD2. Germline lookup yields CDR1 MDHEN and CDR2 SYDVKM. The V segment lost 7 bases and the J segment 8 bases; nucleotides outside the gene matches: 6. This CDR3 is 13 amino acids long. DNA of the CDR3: TGTGCCAGCACTGGCGGGGGGGCCTATGAGCAGTTCTTC. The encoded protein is CASTGGGAYEQFF. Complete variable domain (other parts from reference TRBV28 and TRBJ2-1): DVKVTQSSRYLVKRTGEKVFLECVQDMDHENMFWYRQDPGLGLRLIYFSYDVKMKEKGDIPEGYSVSREKKERFSLILESASTNQTSMYLCASTGGGAYEQFFGPGTRLTVL.

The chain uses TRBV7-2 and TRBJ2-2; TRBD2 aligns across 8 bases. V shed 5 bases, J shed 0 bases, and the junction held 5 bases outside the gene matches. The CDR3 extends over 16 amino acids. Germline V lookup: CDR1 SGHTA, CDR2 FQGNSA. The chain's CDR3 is CASSLRGGTNTGELFF. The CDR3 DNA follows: TGTGCCAGCAGCCTTCGGGGGGGCACGAACACCGGGGAGCTGTTTTTT. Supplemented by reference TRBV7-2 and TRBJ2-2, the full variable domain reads GAGVSQSPSNKVTEKGKDVELRCDPISGHTALYWYRQSLGQGLEFLIYFQGNSAPDKSGLPSDRFSAERTGGSVSTLTIQRTQQEDSAVYLCASSLRGGTNTGELFFGEGSRLTVL.

The DNA for the CDR3 is TGTGCCAGCAGCCTTGACAGGGAGGTGGGCTACGAGCAGTACTTC. It encodes CASSLDREVGYEQYF. The J gene is TRBJ2-7, the V gene TRBV7-2; perhaps TRBD1 as D (7 bases). Germline V gene lookup returns CDR1 SGHTA and CDR2 FQGNSA. The CDR3 loop spans 15 amino acids. The V end was cut by 5 bases, the J end by 3 bases, with 17 bases between.

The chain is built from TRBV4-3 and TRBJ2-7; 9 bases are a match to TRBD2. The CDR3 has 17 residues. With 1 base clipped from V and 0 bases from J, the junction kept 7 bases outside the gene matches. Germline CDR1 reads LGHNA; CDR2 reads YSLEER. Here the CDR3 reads CASSQGPGLAPSYEQYF. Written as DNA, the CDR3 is TGCGCCAGCAGCCAAGGACCGGGACTAGCCCCCTCCTACGAGCAGTACTTC.